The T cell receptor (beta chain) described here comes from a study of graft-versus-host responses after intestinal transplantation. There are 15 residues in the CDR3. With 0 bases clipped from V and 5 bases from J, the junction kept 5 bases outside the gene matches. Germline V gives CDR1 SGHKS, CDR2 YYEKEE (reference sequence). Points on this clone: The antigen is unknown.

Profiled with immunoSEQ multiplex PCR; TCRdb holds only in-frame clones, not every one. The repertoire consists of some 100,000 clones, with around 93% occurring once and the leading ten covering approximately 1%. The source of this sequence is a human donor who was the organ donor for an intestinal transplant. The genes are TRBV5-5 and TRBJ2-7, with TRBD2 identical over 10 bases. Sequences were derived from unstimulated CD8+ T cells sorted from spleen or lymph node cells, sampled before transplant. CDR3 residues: CASSLGASGSNEQYF. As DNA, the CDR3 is TGTGCCAGCAGCTTGGGGGCTAGCGGGAGCAACGAGCAGTACTTC.